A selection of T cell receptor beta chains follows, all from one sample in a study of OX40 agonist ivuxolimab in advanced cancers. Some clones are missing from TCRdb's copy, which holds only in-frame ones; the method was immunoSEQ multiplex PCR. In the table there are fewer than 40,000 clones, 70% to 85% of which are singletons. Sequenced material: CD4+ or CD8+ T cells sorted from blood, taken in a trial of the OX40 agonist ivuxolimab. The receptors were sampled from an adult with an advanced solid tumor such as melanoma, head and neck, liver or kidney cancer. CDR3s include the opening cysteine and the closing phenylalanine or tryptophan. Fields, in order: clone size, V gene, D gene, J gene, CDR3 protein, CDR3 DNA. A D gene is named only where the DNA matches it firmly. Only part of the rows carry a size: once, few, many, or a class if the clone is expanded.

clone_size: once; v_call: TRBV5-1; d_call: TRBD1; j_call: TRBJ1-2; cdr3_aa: CASRDVTGVSGYTF; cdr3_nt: TGCGCCAGCAGGGATGTAACAGGGGTGTCTGGCTACACCTTC
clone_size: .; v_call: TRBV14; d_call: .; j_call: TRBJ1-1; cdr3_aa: CASSQVKPSGTEAFF; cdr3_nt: TGTGCCAGCAGCCAAGTAAAACCGTCCGGGACAGAAGCTTTCTTT
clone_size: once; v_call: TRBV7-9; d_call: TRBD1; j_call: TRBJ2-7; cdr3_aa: CASSSPGQIYEQYF; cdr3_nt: TGTGCCAGCAGCTCCCCGGGACAGATCTACGAGCAGTACTTC
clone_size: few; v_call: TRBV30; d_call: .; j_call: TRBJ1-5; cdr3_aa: CAWSRNRDQPQHF; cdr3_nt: TGTGCCTGGAGTAGGAACAGGGATCAGCCCCAGCATTTT
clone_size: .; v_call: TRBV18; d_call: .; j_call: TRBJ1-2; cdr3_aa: CASSPYPGAMVSGYTF; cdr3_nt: TGTGCCAGCTCACCGTATCCAGGAGCTATGGTCTCGGGCTACACCTTC
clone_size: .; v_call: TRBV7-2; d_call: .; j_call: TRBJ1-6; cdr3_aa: CASSLTDVNSPLHF; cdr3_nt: TGTGCCAGCAGCTTAACGGACGTTAATTCACCCCTCCACTTT
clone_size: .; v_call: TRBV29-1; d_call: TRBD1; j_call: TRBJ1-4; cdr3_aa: CSVDGQGDEKLFF; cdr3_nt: TGCAGCGTGGATGGACAGGGAGATGAAAAACTGTTTTTT
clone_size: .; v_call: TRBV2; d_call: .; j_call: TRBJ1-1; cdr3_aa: CASSFDILEAFF; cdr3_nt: TGTGCCAGCAGTTTCGACATACTTGAAGCTTTCTTT
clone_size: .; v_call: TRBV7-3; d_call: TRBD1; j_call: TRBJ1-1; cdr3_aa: CASRQGGLMNTEAFF; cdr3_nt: TGTGCCTCACGGCAGGGGGGTTTAATGAACACTGAAGCTTTCTTT
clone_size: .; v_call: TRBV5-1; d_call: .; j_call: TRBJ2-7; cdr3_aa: CASSLDRSGFYEQYF; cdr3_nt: TGCGCCAGCAGCCTGGACAGATCGGGCTTCTACGAGCAGTACTTC
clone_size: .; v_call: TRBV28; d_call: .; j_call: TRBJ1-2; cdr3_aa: CASRSGVNYGYTF; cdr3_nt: TGTGCCAGCAGATCTGGAGTTAACTATGGCTACACCTTC
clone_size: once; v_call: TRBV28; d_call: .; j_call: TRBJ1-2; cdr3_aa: CASSLRVEGYTF; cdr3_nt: TGTGCCAGCAGTTTGAGGGTAGAAGGCTACACCTTC
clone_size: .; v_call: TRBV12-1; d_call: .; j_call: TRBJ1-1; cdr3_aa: CASSFPIGTAEAFF; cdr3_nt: TGTGCCAGCAGCTTTCCGATCGGGACAGCTGAAGCTTTCTTT
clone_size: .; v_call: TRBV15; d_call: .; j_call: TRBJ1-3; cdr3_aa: CATSRAKGPGHSGNTIYF; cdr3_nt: TGTGCCACCAGCAGAGCTAAAGGGCCAGGCCACTCTGGAAACACCATATATTTT
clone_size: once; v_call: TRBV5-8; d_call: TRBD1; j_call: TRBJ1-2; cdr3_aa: CASSSAVGTGFPF; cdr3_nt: TGTGCCAGCAGCTCGGCTGTCGGGACAGGGTTCCCCTTC
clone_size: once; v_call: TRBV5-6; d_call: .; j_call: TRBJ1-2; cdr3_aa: CASSDGVPSRRSRDGYTF; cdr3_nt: TGTGCCAGCAGCGACGGGGTCCCAAGTAGGAGATCGAGGGATGGCTACACCTTC
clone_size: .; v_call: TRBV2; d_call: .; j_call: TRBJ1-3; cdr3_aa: CASSADRGNTIYF; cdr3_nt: TGTGCCAGCAGCGCTGACAGGGGAAACACCATATATTTT
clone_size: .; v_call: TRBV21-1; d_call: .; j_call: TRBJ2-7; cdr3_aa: CASSGGGTGYYEQYF; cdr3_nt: TGTGCCAGCAGCGGTGGGGGGACAGGATACTACGAGCAGTACTTC
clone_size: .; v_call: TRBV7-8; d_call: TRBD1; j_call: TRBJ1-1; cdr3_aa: CASSSMTGKNTEAFF; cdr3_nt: TGTGCCAGCAGCTCGATGACAGGGAAGAACACTGAAGCTTTCTTT
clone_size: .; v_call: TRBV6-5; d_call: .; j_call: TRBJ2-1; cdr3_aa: CASSYGGGRSFNEQFF; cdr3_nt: TGTGCCAGCAGTTACGGTGGAGGGCGTTCCTTCAATGAGCAGTTCTTC
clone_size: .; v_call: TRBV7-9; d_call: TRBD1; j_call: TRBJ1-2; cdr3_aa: CASSSTGTGPYGYTF; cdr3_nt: TGTGCCAGCAGCTCCACTGGGACAGGGCCCTATGGCTACACCTTC
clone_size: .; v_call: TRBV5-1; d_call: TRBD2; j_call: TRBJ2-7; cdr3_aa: CASSLAGGTYEQYF; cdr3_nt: TGCGCCAGCAGCCTAGCGGGGGGAACCTACGAGCAGTACTTC
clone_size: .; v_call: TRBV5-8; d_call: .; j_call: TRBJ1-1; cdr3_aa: CASSLAEGTNTEAFF; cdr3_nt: TGTGCCAGCAGCTTGGCCGAGGGGACGAACACTGAAGCTTTCTTT
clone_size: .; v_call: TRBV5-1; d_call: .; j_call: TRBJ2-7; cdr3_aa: CASSLGRPGPDRPHSYEQYF; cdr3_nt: TGCGCCAGCAGCTTGGGGCGCCCGGGACCTGACAGGCCTCACTCCTACGAGCAGTACTTC
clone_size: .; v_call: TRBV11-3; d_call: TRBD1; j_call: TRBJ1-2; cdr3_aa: CASSPGTGINYTF; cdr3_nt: TGTGCCAGCAGCCCCGGGACAGGGATCAACTACACCTTC
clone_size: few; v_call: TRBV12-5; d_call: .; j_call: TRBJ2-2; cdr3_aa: CASGYGDGELFF; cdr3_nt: TGTGCTAGTGGTTATGGAGACGGGGAGCTGTTTTTT
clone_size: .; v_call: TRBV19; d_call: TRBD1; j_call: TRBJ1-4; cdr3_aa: CASSTQRDRVEKLFF; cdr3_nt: TGTGCCAGTAGTACCCAACGGGACAGGGTTGAAAAACTGTTTTTT